These 2 T cell receptor beta chains were all obtained from the same sample, sequenced in a study of vaccination and CD4 T cells after COVID-19. Which antigens these TCRs recognize remains unknown. Treatment denoted: roughly 11-day PBMC culture with coronavirus spike peptide pools or control peptides (ViraFEST assay). An Oncomine TCR Beta short-read assay was used to sequence the DNA from cultured CD4+ T cells. TCRdb called the PCR reads again in MiXCR, with one record for every CDR3 protein. The sample consists of about 15,000 distinct CDR3 sequences, under 75% of them appearing once. The source material was CD4+ T cells from blood, cultured in vitro. These TCRs come from a human donor who had recovered from COVID-19.

The chain links TRBV7-9 to TRBJ1-5, with 8 positions matching TRBD1. V lost 5 bases to trimming and J lost 2 bases; unmatched junction nucleotides: 2. Germline CDR1 is SEHNR and CDR2 is FQNEAQ (reference sequence). The CDR3 has 14 amino acids. CDR3 DNA sequence: TGTGCCAGCAGCCCACAGGGGGGCAATCAGCCCCAGCATTTT. This gives the protein CASSPQGGNQPQHF.

This chain uses TRBV27 with TRBJ1-3, with D unresolved. The CDR3 totals 14 residues. Trimming shortened V by 2 bases and J by 0 bases, and 5 bases separated the two germline ends. CDR1 MNHEY and CDR2 SMNVEV come from the germline V gene (reference sequence). CDR3 sequence reads: CASSLRSSGNTIYF. The CDR3 region has the DNA TGTGCCAGCAGTTTACGGTCCTCTGGAAACACCATATATTTT.